The 26 T cell receptor beta chains below all came from one sample that was sequenced in a study of cytomegalovirus exposure and HLA in healthy donors. The PCR employed 60 Vbeta primers together with 13 Jbeta primers. The data were produced by immunoSEQ multiplex PCR, yet TCRdb's version contains in-frame clones alone and is incomplete. The table records approximately 76,000 clones, under 85% of them present only once. Sequencing used PBMCs. These receptors were collected from a woman aged 40 to 55 in good health and CMV-seropositive.

CDR3 protein: CASSALSNEQFF. As DNA, the CDR3 is TGCGCCAGCAGTGCCCTTAGCAATGAGCAGTTCTTC. The chain links TRBV10-2 to TRBJ2-1; no firm D call. The V gene's germline CDR1 is WSHSY and CDR2 SAAADI. This CDR3 contains 12 residues. V was trimmed by 4 bases and J by 6 bases, leaving 7 bases between them.

The gene calls are TRBV27 and TRBJ2-6; TRBD1 agrees at 7 bases. Germline V gene data show CDR1 as MNHEY and CDR2 as SMNVEV (reference sequence). This CDR3 has 16 residues. The V segment lost 5 bases and the J segment 2 bases; nucleotides outside the gene matches: 6. CDR3 DNA: TGTGCCAGCAGTAGCACCACAGGGGCTGGGGCCAACGTCCTGACTTTC. Protein: CASSSTTGAGANVLTF.

The V gene is TRBV7-7, the J gene TRBJ2-1; tentative D call: TRBD2 (6 bases). Germline CDR1 SSHAT, CDR2 FNYEAQ (reference sequence). This CDR3 has 15 residues. Trimming took 1 base from V and 6 from J, leaving 13 bases between them. CDR3 in DNA: TGTGCCAGCAGCTTAGACGCAAAGCGGGCCAATGAGCAGTTCTTC. Its translation: CASSLDAKRANEQFF.

V usage is TRBV6-1 and J usage is TRBJ2-5; 7 nucleotides agree with TRBD2. Per germline, CDR1 MNHNS and CDR2 SASEGT. With V trimmed by 3 bases and J by 5 bases, 6 bases remained unmatched. The CDR3 spans 14 residues. The CDR3 is CASSDAGVSETQYF. CDR3 sequence (DNA): TGTGCCAGCAGTGACGCGGGAGTCTCGGAGACCCAGTACTTC.

This clone has only a few counts. V usage is TRBV5-1 and J usage is TRBJ1-5; unclear D gene. The CDR3 is made up of 13 amino acids. Germline CDR1 SGHRS, CDR2 YFSETQ. V was shortened by 4 bases and J by 5 bases, with 10 bases between the two germline ends. CDR3 DNA sequence: TGCGCCAGCAGCGTACCGAGGGATCAGCCCCAGCATTTT. Its translation: CASSVPRDQPQHF.

CDR3 sequence reads: CASSEGGLANTEAFF. CDR3 nucleotide sequence: TGTGCCAGCAGTGAGGGTGGGCTGGCGAACACTGAAGCTTTCTTT. The chain couples TRBV28 to TRBJ1-1; D remains unclear. V was clipped by 5 bases and J by 1 base, with 14 bases between them. The germline CDR1 and CDR2 sequences are MDHEN and SYDVKM. This CDR3 spans 15 amino acids.

The chain is built from TRBV6-1 and TRBJ1-4, with D uncertain. V was clipped by 6 bases and J by 10 bases, with 12 bases between them. CDR3 length: 12 amino acids. Looked up from germline, CDR1 is MNHNS and CDR2 is SASEGT. CDR3 bases: TGTGCCAGCAGGGTACAAGGAGGAAAACTGTTTTTT. It encodes CASRVQGGKLFF.

Details on this clone: Relative to the germline gene, one junction end is altered; a read error may explain this. This same CDR3 is encoded by further DNA sequences in the sample. This chain connects TRBV5-1 to TRBJ1-2, with 9 positions matching TRBD1. Germline loops: CDR1 SGHRS, CDR2 YFSETQ. The CDR3 sequence is 16 residues long. CDR3 sequence (DNA): TGCGCTAGCAGCTTGGGGGACAGGGTTTCCCCTTATGGCTACACCTTC. This encodes CASSLGDRVSPYGYTF.

Here the CDR3 DNA reads TGCGCCAGCAGCCAAGAAGGCGGGAGGAATGAGCAGTTCTTC. Translated: CASSQEGGRNEQFF. The chain combines TRBV4-1 with TRBJ2-1, with 8 bases matching TRBD2. Germline lookup yields CDR1 MGHRA and CDR2 YSYEKL. CDR3 size: 14 residues. V shed 0 bases, J shed 7 bases, and the junction held 2 bases outside the gene matches.

V usage is TRBV25-1 and J usage is TRBJ2-3; TRBD1 aligns across 7 bases. Germline CDR1 reads MGHDK; CDR2 reads SYGVNS. V was clipped by 10 bases and J by 4 bases; unmatched bases: 11. The CDR3 is made up of 14 amino acids. The CDR3 DNA is TGTGCCATACGGACAGGACGTTGGGCAGATACGCAGTATTTT. Encoded protein: CAIRTGRWADTQYF. Combining the CDR3 with reference TRBV25-1 and TRBJ2-3 gives the whole variable domain EADIYQTPRYLVIGTGKKITLECSQTMGHDKMYWYQQDPGMELHLIHYSYGVNSTEKGDLSSESTVSRIRTEHFPLTLESARPSHTSQYLCAIRTGRWADTQYFGPGTRLTVL.

This chain connects TRBV30 to TRBJ2-5, with 8 bases identical to TRBD2. Germline V lookup: CDR1 GTSNPN, CDR2 SVGIG (reference sequence). The CDR3 runs to 17 residues. V lost 4 bases, J lost 8 bases, and 21 bases stayed unmatched. The CDR3 DNA is TGTGCCTGGACCCCCGGCGGGGGGACTAGGACAAAGAGAACCCAGTACTTC. This sequence encodes CAWTPGGGTRTKRTQYF.

The CDR3 nucleotides are TGTGCCAGCAGCTTCGGGGGAATGGATAATTCACCCCTCCACTTT. Amino acids: CASSFGGMDNSPLHF. This sequence joins TRBV7-9 and TRBJ1-6, with D tentatively TRBD1 (5 bases). CDR3 length equals 15 residues. Trimming pared 3 bases from V and 5 bases from J, leaving 11 bases between. The germline CDR1 and CDR2 sequences are SEHNR and FQNEAQ (reference sequence).

The rearrangement uses TRBV4-1 and TRBJ2-7, with 7 bases matching TRBD1. Per the germline V gene, CDR1 is MGHRA and CDR2 is YSYEKL. The CDR3 spans 16 residues. Unmatched junction bases numbered 11, after V lost 0 bases and J lost 6 bases. The CDR3 region is CASSQEGQPAVSEQYF. The CDR3 DNA sequence: TGCGCCAGCAGCCAAGAGGGACAGCCGGCGGTCTCCGAGCAGTACTTC.

This clone appeared a few times. This sequence joins TRBV27 and TRBJ1-1, with 8 bases lining up with TRBD1. The V gene's germline CDR1 is MNHEY and CDR2 SMNVEV (reference sequence). The trim removed 5 bases at V and 10 bases at J, leaving 6 bases unmatched. CDR3 length equals 12 residues. CDR3 in DNA: TGTGCCAGCAGTCATCCGGGACAGGCAGCTTTCTTT. Translating it yields CASSHPGQAAFF.

The chain employs TRBV7-9 and TRBJ2-7; D is ambiguous. Germline CDR1 reads SEHNR; CDR2 reads FQNEAQ (reference sequence). The CDR3 sequence is 13 residues long. Trimming left V 8 bases short and J 7 bases short, with 18 bases between. The CDR3 nucleotides are TGTGCCAGCGAAGTAAGCCGGGTTGGGGAGCAGTACTTC. Translating it yields CASEVSRVGEQYF.

V and J are TRBV5-6 and TRBJ2-3; D call uncertain. CDR1 is SGHDT and CDR2 is YYEEEE in the germline V gene. With 4 bases removed from V and 5 bases from J, the gap between germline ends came to 11 bases. The CDR3 extends over 13 amino acids. DNA for the CDR3: TGTGCCAGCAGCCCTCCTTCAGGAGATACGCAGTATTTT. Encoded protein: CASSPPSGDTQYF.

The gene calls are TRBV4-3 and TRBJ1-4; 7 bases are a match to TRBD1. Looked up from germline, CDR1 is LGHNA and CDR2 is YSLEER. The CDR3 runs 18 residues. J gave up 7 bases and V 3 bases, and 17 bases lay outside the gene matches. Here the CDR3 DNA reads TGCGCCAGCAGCCAGGGATTTCTGACAGGGACGTTTAGTGAAAAACTGTTTTTT. The encoded protein is CASSQGFLTGTFSEKLFF.

This chain joins TRBV5-1 and TRBJ1-4; D gene uncertain. CDR3 length equals 14 residues. Germline V gene lookup returns CDR1 SGHRS and CDR2 YFSETQ. V shed 1 base and J shed 6 bases, with 10 bases lying between them. The CDR3 coding sequence is TGCGCCAGCAGCTTGAGTGGGCCCTATGAAAAACTGTTTTTT. It encodes CASSLSGPYEKLFF.

J is TRBJ1-1 and V is TRBV6-4; 7 nucleotides line up with TRBD1. J was trimmed by 8 bases and V by 4 bases; bases with no gene match: 7. This CDR3 is built from 13 residues. From germline, CDR1 is MRHNA and CDR2 SNTAGT. The CDR3 reads CASSVFQGQEAFF. As DNA, the CDR3 is TGTGCCAGCAGTGTTTTTCAGGGACAGGAAGCTTTCTTT.

The rearrangement joins TRBV20-1 to TRBJ1-5; D gene uncertain. The CDR3 runs to 11 residues. V lost 3 bases, J lost 6 bases, and 6 bases lay in between. Germline V CDR1 and CDR2: DFQATT, SNEGSKA (reference sequence). CDR3 region: CSASKLQPQHF. CDR3 DNA: TGCAGTGCTAGCAAACTTCAGCCCCAGCATTTT.

The gene calls are TRBV18 and TRBJ2-7, with 7 bases fitting TRBD1. Per the germline V gene, CDR1 is KGHSH and CDR2 is LQKENI. V dropped 6 bases and J dropped 3; count of bases not matched to a gene: 11. The CDR3 loop spans 15 amino acids. In nucleotides, the CDR3 is TGTGCCAGCTCCGTCCCCAGACAGGGAAACTACGAGCAGTACTTC. This gives the protein CASSVPRQGNYEQYF. The full variable domain, its missing parts supplied by reference TRBV18 and TRBJ2-7, is NAGVMQNPRHLVRRRGQEARLRCSPMKGHSHVYWYRQLPEEGLKFMVYLQKENIIDESGMPKERFSAEFPKEGPSILRIQQVVRGDSAAYFCASSVPRQGNYEQYFGPGTRLTVT.

The genes are TRBV4-2 and TRBJ2-1, with TRBD2 identical over 10 bases. Looked up from germline, CDR1 is LGHNA and CDR2 is YNFKEQ. V lost 0 bases to trimming and J lost 10 bases; unmatched junction nucleotides: 9. The CDR3 spans 16 residues. CDR3 DNA sequence: TGTGCCAGCAGCCAAGAGAGCGGGAGGGCTTCTCTAGAGCAGTTCTTC. Amino acid sequence: CASSQESGRASLEQFF.

In its sample, this clone was seen a few times. Here the CDR3 DNA reads TGTGCCAGCAGCTTCTCGGGAGGCGAGCAGTACTTC. Its translation is CASSFSGGEQYF. The V call is TRBV5-4, the J call TRBJ2-7, with 7 bases matching TRBD2. The CDR3 runs 12 residues. J lost 6 bases, V lost 2 bases, and 2 bases had no gene match. CDR1 and CDR2 from the germline V gene are SGHNT and YYREEE (reference sequence).

This clone was picked up a small number of times. V and J are TRBV4-1 and TRBJ2-1; a possible D gene is TRBD1 (5 bases). Germline V gene lookup returns CDR1 MGHRA and CDR2 YSYEKL. The ends were cut back, 4 bases at V and 6 bases at J, with 19 bases in the middle. The CDR3 has 16 amino acids. Written as DNA, the CDR3 is TGCGCCAGCAGCCTCCCCCCCGGCACAGGTGTCAATGAGCAGTTCTTC. This gives the protein CASSLPPGTGVNEQFF.

This sequence joins TRBV7-9 and TRBJ1-5; D unresolved. Per the germline V gene, CDR1 is SEHNR and CDR2 is FQNEAQ (reference sequence). CDR3 length equals 15 residues. Deletions cut 1 base from V and 3 bases from J, with 10 bases between. The DNA for the CDR3 is TGTGCCAGCAGCTTAGGTCACCCACTCAATCAGCCCCAGCATTTT. Its translation: CASSLGHPLNQPQHF. Based on the CDR3 plus reference TRBV7-9 and TRBJ1-5, the full variable domain is DTGVSQNPRHKITKRGQNVTFRCDPISEHNRLYWYRQTLGQGPEFLTYFQNEAQLEKSRLLSDRFSAERPKGSFSTLEIQRTEQGDSAMYLCASSLGHPLNQPQHFGDGTRLSIL.

V usage is TRBV19 and J usage is TRBJ1-1; no clear D gene. Trimming took 3 bases from V and 0 from J, leaving 8 bases between them. The CDR3 runs 14 residues. Germline V gene lookup returns CDR1 LNHDA and CDR2 SQIVND (reference sequence). CDR3 nucleotide sequence: TGTGCCAGTAGTATCGTATCCGTGAACACTGAAGCTTTCTTT. Amino acids: CASSIVSVNTEAFF.